The 21 T cell receptor beta chains reported below all come from one sample, sequenced in a study of blood T cells in healthy people across ages. The second PCR ran about 6 to 12 cycles with a sample-barcoded 5' primer and J-beta primers. TCRdb passed the 5' RACE reads through MiXCR, listing each CDR3 protein once. Found here are 710,000 or so distinct CDR3 sequences, 32% of them singletons; the top ten hold approximately 15%. Sequenced input: blood. Receptor source: a woman older than 75 in good health.

This clonotype was picked up a small number of times. The chain combines TRBV18 with TRBJ1-1, with unresolved D. V lost 4 bases to trimming and J lost 1 base, with 10 bases between them. Germline V gives CDR1 KGHSH, CDR2 LQKENI. CDR3 length equals 14 residues. CDR3 nucleotide sequence: TGTGCCAGCTCACGAAGGAGTCAGAACACTGAAGCTTTCTTT. As protein: CASSRRSQNTEAFF.

With regard to this clonotype: A much larger clone sits a single nucleotide away, making a read error possible. The V call is TRBV7-3, the J call TRBJ1-2; no clear D gene. The CDR3 has 13 residues. Germline values: CDR1 SGHTA, CDR2 FQGTGA. Trimming shortened V by 5 bases and J by 7 bases, and 14 bases separated the two germline ends. CDR3 bases: TGTGCCAGCAGCGAAACCTTTGGTGGTGGCTACACCTTC. This sequence encodes CASSETFGGGYTF.

This clonotype has a count of ten or more. The chain employs TRBV18 and TRBJ2-7; no clear D gene. The CDR3 totals 13 residues. V was cut by 2 bases and J by 5 bases, with 10 bases left in between. Germline CDR1 reads KGHSH; CDR2 reads LQKENI. The CDR3 region has the DNA TGTGCCAGCTCACCATTGGGTTTGGACGAGCAGTACTTC. Translating gives CASSPLGLDEQYF.

This clonotype was picked up many times. This chain links TRBV10-3 with TRBJ2-7; 10 bases fit TRBD1. V was clipped by 6 bases and J by 1 base; unmatched bases: 0. CDR3 length: 13 residues. Germline values: CDR1 ENHRY, CDR2 SYGVKD. The CDR3 is CAIRGQGSYEQYF. The CDR3 bases are TGTGCCATCAGGGGACAGGGGTCCTACGAGCAGTACTTC.

This chain connects TRBV7-2 to TRBJ2-1, with 11 bases fitting TRBD2. This CDR3 is built from 17 residues. The germline gives CDR1 SGHTA, CDR2 FQGNSA. With 6 bases clipped from V and 6 bases from J, the junction kept 13 bases outside the gene matches. The CDR3, as DNA: TGTGCCAGCAGTCCTGCGGCGGGGACTAGCGGTTCCAATGAGCAGTTCTTC. Translation: CASSPAAGTSGSNEQFF.

Concerning this clonotype itself: Being one base from a much bigger clone, this may be a read error. The V and J genes are TRBV2 and TRBJ2-7, with a possible D match to TRBD1 (5 bases). The germline CDR1 and CDR2 sequences are SNHLY and FYNNEI. CDR3 length: 13 amino acids. Trimming cost V 3 bases and J 3 bases, with 9 bases left between them. In DNA, the CDR3 is TGTGCCAGCAGTGAGGGGCCAGGCTACGAGCAGTACTTC. It codes for CASSEGPGYEQYF.

The J gene is TRBJ2-7, the V gene TRBV20-1; D is unclear. V was shortened by 4 bases and J by 4 bases, with 5 bases between the two germline ends. The CDR3 has 10 residues. CDR1 and CDR2 (germline): DFQATT, SNEGSKA (reference sequence). CDR3 nucleotides: TGCAGTGCTAAGGATTACGAGCAGTACTTC. This translates into CSAKDYEQYF.

In this sample, this clonotype turned up a few times. A read error may be the cause here, since a much bigger clone is one base away. The chain combines TRBV7-3 with TRBJ2-5; possibly TRBD2 for D (5 bases). The CDR3 is 13 residues long. V was cut by 0 bases and J by 11 bases, with 13 bases left in between. Germline V gene data show CDR1 as SGHTA and CDR2 as FQGTGA. The CDR3 DNA reads TGTGCCAGCAGCTTAACGCTAGCTACTGAGCAGTACTTC. It encodes CASSLTLATEQYF.

This clonotype was picked up many times. The chain carries TRBV7-2 and TRBJ2-3, with D perhaps matching TRBD2 (6 bases). Per the germline V gene, CDR1 is SGHTA and CDR2 is FQGNSA. V lost 1 base, J lost 5 bases, and 13 bases lay in between. The CDR3 contains 15 residues. CDR3 residues: CASSLDAGPRDTQYF. CDR3 nucleotides: TGTGCCAGCAGCTTAGATGCGGGGCCCCGAGATACGCAGTATTTT.

Regarding this clonotype: Here the CDR3 omits its conserved ending phenylalanine or tryptophan, so a read error is the likely source. The gene calls are TRBV10-2 and TRBJ1-5; 10 bases map to TRBD1. CDR1 is WSHSY, CDR2 SAAADI, per germline. Losses at the gene ends were 6 bases for V and 3 bases for J; bases not matched to a gene: 5. The CDR3 is 15 residues long. CDR3 in amino acids: CASSEGQGLNQPQHC. In DNA form, the CDR3 reads TGCGCCAGCAGCGAGGGACAGGGGCTCAATCAGCCCCAGCATTGT.

In this sample, this clonotype turned up a few times. The V and J genes are TRBV12-3 or TRBV12-4 and TRBJ2-1, with 7 nucleotides matching TRBD2. This CDR3 has 16 residues. The ends lost 6 bases at V and 0 bases at J; junction bases unmatched: 8. The DNA of the CDR3 is TGTGCCAGCAGACGAACTGGCGGGGGCTCCTACAATGAGCAGTTCTTC. As protein: CASRRTGGGSYNEQFF.

In its sample, this clonotype was seen a few times. The V and J genes are TRBV19 and TRBJ2-5, with TRBD1 matching 8 bases. Per germline, CDR1 LNHDA and CDR2 SQIVND (reference sequence). The ends lost 6 bases at V and 5 bases at J; junction bases unmatched: 8. The CDR3 loop spans 14 amino acids. The CDR3 region has the DNA TGTGCCAGTAGGGACCAGGGGGCCTCGGAGACCCAGTACTTC. Amino acid sequence: CASRDQGASETQYF.

This clonotype was counted only a few times. The CDR3 sequence: CASSTSGVGNEKLFF. CDR3 nucleotides: TGTGCCAGCAGTACCAGTGGGGTGGGTAATGAAAAACTGTTTTTT. This chain joins TRBV28 and TRBJ1-4; unclear D gene. Trimming removed 5 bases at V and 4 bases at J, with 14 bases between. Germline loops: CDR1 MDHEN, CDR2 SYDVKM. This CDR3 spans 15 amino acids.

This clonotype showed up many times. This chain uses TRBV5-1 with TRBJ2-5, with D tentatively TRBD2 (5 bases). CDR3 length equals 12 residues. The germline V and J ends were trimmed by 5 bases and 5 bases, with 10 bases remaining between them. CDR1 and CDR2 from the germline V gene are SGHRS and YFSETQ. DNA for the CDR3: TGCGCCAGCAGGCCGGACTCGGAGACCCAGTACTTC. It is translated as CASRPDSETQYF. The variable domain in full, with the rest retrieved from reference TRBV5-1 and TRBJ2-5, is KAGVTQTPRYLIKTRGQQVTLSCSPISGHRSVSWYQQTPGQGLQFLFEYFSETQRNKGNFPGRFSGRQFSNSRSEMNVSTLELGDSALYLCASRPDSETQYFGPGTRLLVL.

This clonotype was observed many times. This chain links TRBV5-1 with TRBJ2-7, with a possible D match to TRBD2 (7 bases). The CDR3 has 16 residues. V shed 2 bases and J shed 4 bases, with 19 bases lying between them. From germline, CDR1 is SGHRS and CDR2 YFSETQ. Here the CDR3 DNA reads TGCGCCAGCAGCTTTGGGACGGGGGGCCGGGGGTACGAGCAGTACTTC. Protein sequence: CASSFGTGGRGYEQYF.

Concerning this clonotype: This may come from a read error, since a much larger clone is one base off. J is TRBJ2-3 and V is TRBV12-3 or TRBV12-4, with D perhaps matching TRBD1 (5 bases). The CDR3 is made up of 15 amino acids. The chain's CDR3 is CASSFTGSSTDAQYF. The CDR3 region has the DNA TGTGCCAGCAGTTTTACAGGTTCGAGCACAGATGCGCAGTATTTT.

Worth noting for this clonotype: Just one base apart from a much larger clone, this may be a read error. The gene calls are TRBV5-1 and TRBJ2-1, with D tentatively TRBD1 (6 bases). V lost 0 bases and J 9 bases, leaving 16 bases between the germline ends. Germline lookup yields CDR1 SGHRS and CDR2 YFSETQ. CDR3 length: 15 residues. This chain's CDR3 is CASSLAQGLRSEQFF. CDR3 in DNA: TGCGCCAGCAGCTTGGCACAGGGTCTAAGGAGTGAGCAGTTCTTC.

This clonotype turned up a few times. V usage is TRBV14 and J usage is TRBJ1-6; unclear D gene. Trimming stripped 4 bases from V and 4 bases from J, with 8 bases between. The CDR3 consists of 14 residues. CDR1 is SGHDN, CDR2 FVKESK, per germline. Written as DNA, the CDR3 is TGTGCCAGCAGCCGAGAAACTTATAATTCACCCCTCCACTTT. Amino acids: CASSRETYNSPLHF.

This clonotype was found many times. V gene TRBV10-3 combines with J gene TRBJ1-1; 7 bases align to TRBD1. The length of the CDR3 is 13 residues. The J segment lost 5 bases and the V segment lost 6 bases, leaving 6 bases of the junction unmatched. Germline-derived CDR1 and CDR2 are ENHRY and SYGVKD. CDR3 loop: CAIRDRAGTEAFF. The CDR3, as DNA: TGTGCCATCAGAGACAGGGCGGGGACTGAAGCTTTCTTT.

This clonotype was detected a few times. This chain connects TRBV5-1 to TRBJ1-4, with unresolved D. The V gene lost 4 bases and the J gene lost 0 bases, with 10 bases spanning the gap. CDR1 and CDR2 (germline): SGHRS, YFSETQ. This CDR3 region has 15 residues. CDR3 sequence: CASSGFPATNEKLFF. The CDR3 region has the DNA TGCGCCAGCAGCGGCTTTCCCGCAACTAATGAAAAACTGTTTTTT. Full variable domain (remainder filled in from reference TRBV5-1 and TRBJ1-4): KAGVTQTPRYLIKTRGQQVTLSCSPISGHRSVSWYQQTPGQGLQFLFEYFSETQRNKGNFPGRFSGRQFSNSRSEMNVSTLELGDSALYLCASSGFPATNEKLFFGSGTQLSVL.

As regards this clonotype: Given a much more abundant clone one base away, this may be a read error. The chain links TRBV7-3 to TRBJ2-5, with TRBD2 matching 12 bases. CDR1 is SGHTA, CDR2 FQGTGA, per germline. The CDR3 totals 15 residues. CDR3 nucleotides: TGTGCCTGCAGCTTAAGGGGGACTAGCGGGGAGACCCAGTACTTC. This codes for CACSLRGTSGETQYF. The full variable domain, rest sourced from reference TRBV7-3 and TRBJ2-5, is GAGVSQTPSNKVTEKGKYVELRCDPISGHTALYWYRQSLGQGPEFLIYFQGTGAADDSGLPNDRFFAVRPEGSVSTLKIQRTERGDSAVYLCACSLRGTSGETQYFGPGTRLLVL.